This T cell receptor beta chain was captured in a study of T-cell memory formation after mild COVID-19. V shed 3 bases and J shed 8 bases, with 7 bases lying between them. CDR3 length: 12 residues. Whole-study results and caveats: In second-wave clones peaking day 37, SARS-CoV-2 specificity remained unconfirmed. Chiefly within CM and EM were the contracting CD4+ clones; CD8+ ones were within EMRA.

The 5'RACE method, run with constant-segment primers, produced TCR alpha and TCR beta cDNA libraries (carrying sample barcodes and UMIs). TCRdb used MiXCR to reprocess the 5' RACE reads, holding one entry per CDR3 protein. The sample lists roughly 400,000 distinct CDR3 sequences, roughly 18% occurring once. This clonotype has only a few counts. The antigen is undetermined. The sequenced sample consisted of PBMCs or a T cell subset sorted from them (not recorded which). The chain is built from TRBV12-3 or TRBV12-4 and TRBJ1-4; no definite D call. The clonotype comes from a man between 18 and 29 years old who had mild COVID-19 (a few samples of this study predate the infection). Cell type and time point are not known. In DNA form, the CDR3 reads TGTGCCAGCAGTTTCGCCAGGGAAAAACTGTTTTTT. It translates to CASSFAREKLFF.